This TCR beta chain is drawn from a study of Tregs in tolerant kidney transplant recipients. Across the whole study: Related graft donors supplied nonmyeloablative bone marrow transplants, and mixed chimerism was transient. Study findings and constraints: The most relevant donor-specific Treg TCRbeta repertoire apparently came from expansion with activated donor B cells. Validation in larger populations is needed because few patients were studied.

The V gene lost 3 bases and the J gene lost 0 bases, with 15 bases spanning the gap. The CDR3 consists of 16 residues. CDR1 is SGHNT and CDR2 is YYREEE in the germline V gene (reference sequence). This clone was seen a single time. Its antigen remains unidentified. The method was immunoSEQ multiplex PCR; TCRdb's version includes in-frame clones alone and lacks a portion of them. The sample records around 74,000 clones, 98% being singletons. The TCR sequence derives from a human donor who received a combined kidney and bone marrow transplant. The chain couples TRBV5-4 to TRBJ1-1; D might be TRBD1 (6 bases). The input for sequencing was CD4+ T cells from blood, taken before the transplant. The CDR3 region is CASSSGGGGLNTEAFF. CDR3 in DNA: TGTGCCAGCAGCTCCGGAGGGGGGGGCTTGAACACTGAAGCTTTCTTT.